The next 19 T cell receptor beta chains were all read from a single sample in a study of shared clonotypes between healthy human individuals. The assay was immunoSEQ multiplex PCR, and TCRdb's table has in-frame clones only and misses some. Altogether about 600,000 clones are present, 95% to 98% being singletons, with the ten largest covering less than 0.065%. The sequencing input was naive CD4+ T cells sorted from blood. Subset given: CD45RA+ positively selected. The receptors come from a woman in her 30s in good health.

The J gene is TRBJ1-1, the V gene TRBV28; 7 positions agree with TRBD1. The length of the CDR3 is 17 residues. Per the germline V gene, CDR1 is MDHEN and CDR2 is SYDVKM. V was pared by 6 bases and J by 6 bases, with 19 bases of the junction left unmatched. The CDR3: CASSRPTGFPGGAEAFF. As DNA, the CDR3 is TGTGCCAGCAGCCGTCCGACAGGGTTCCCGGGGGGGGCTGAAGCTTTCTTT.

The chain has TRBV28 and TRBJ2-7, with a tentative D call TRBD1 (5 bases). Trimming cost V 1 base and J 0 bases, with 13 bases left between them. Germline V gives CDR1 MDHEN, CDR2 SYDVKM. CDR3 length equals 16 residues. CDR3 loop: CASSLLGLGPSYEQYF. CDR3 DNA sequence: TGTGCCAGCAGTTTATTGGGGTTGGGGCCCTCCTACGAGCAGTACTTC. Combining the CDR3 with reference TRBV28 and TRBJ2-7 gives the whole variable domain DVKVTQSSRYLVKRTGEKVFLECVQDMDHENMFWYRQDPGLGLRLIYFSYDVKMKEKGDIPEGYSVSREKKERFSLILESASTNQTSMYLCASSLLGLGPSYEQYFGPGTRLTVT.

The chain combines TRBV11-2 with TRBJ1-1, with D maybe TRBD1 (5 bases). Trimming took off 4 bases at V and 1 base at J, with 13 bases between the two ends. Germline V gives CDR1 SGHAT, CDR2 FQNNGV. CDR3 length: 15 amino acids. In nucleotides, the CDR3 is TGTGCCAGCAGCTGGGGACGTGCGGGGAACACTGAAGCTTTCTTT. Translating gives CASSWGRAGNTEAFF.

The chain links TRBV28 to TRBJ1-5, with D tentatively TRBD1 (5 bases). Germline V gives CDR1 MDHEN, CDR2 SYDVKM. V was clipped by 4 bases and J by 6 bases, with 19 bases between them. The CDR3 covers 16 residues. CDR3 nucleotide sequence: TGTGCCAGCAGTTGGACTGCTGACAGCCGGTCTCAGCCCCAGCATTTT. Its protein product is CASSWTADSRSQPQHF.

The chain joins TRBV28 to TRBJ1-5; D is uncertain. V lost 8 bases and J lost 4, with 15 bases in between. The germline V gene has CDR1 MDHEN and CDR2 SYDVKM. The CDR3 totals 14 residues. CDR3 DNA sequence: TGTGCCAGCCGAGTGGAGGGCCAAAATCAGCCCCAGCATTTT. Translated, it gives CASRVEGQNQPQHF.

The rearrangement uses TRBV18 and TRBJ1-2, with D uncertain. V was cut by 3 bases and J by 4 bases, with 9 bases left in between. The CDR3 is made up of 13 amino acids. Looked up from germline, CDR1 is KGHSH and CDR2 is LQKENI. For the CDR3, the DNA is TGTGCCAGCTCACCCGTGGGCATCTATGGCTACACCTTC. Protein sequence: CASSPVGIYGYTF.

The gene calls are TRBV27 and TRBJ2-3; 8 nucleotides agree with TRBD2. The CDR3 extends over 17 amino acids. Germline V gene data show CDR1 as MNHEY and CDR2 as SMNVEV (reference sequence). V dropped 5 bases and J dropped 2; count of bases not matched to a gene: 12. The DNA of the CDR3 is TGTGCCAGCAGTACTTCATTCGGACTAGCCGACACAGATACGCAGTATTTT. It codes for CASSTSFGLADTDTQYF.

This sequence joins TRBV7-6 and TRBJ2-1; 8 nucleotides match TRBD1. V gave up 5 bases and J gave up 5 bases; unmatched junction bases: 14. Per the germline V gene, CDR1 is SGHVS and CDR2 is FNYEAQ. This CDR3 has 17 amino acids. The CDR3 DNA is TGTGCCAGCAGCCCTAACCCCGGGACAGGAAAAGACAATGAGCAGTTCTTC. Translation: CASSPNPGTGKDNEQFF. The whole variable domain, remainder taken from reference TRBV7-6 and TRBJ2-1, is GAGVSQSPRYKVTKRGQDVALRCDPISGHVSLYWYRQALGQGPEFLTYFNYEAQQDKSGLPNDRFSAERPEGSISTLTIQRTEQRDSAMYRCASSPNPGTGKDNEQFFGPGTRLTVL.

The chain joins TRBV4-2 to TRBJ2-1; 11 positions match TRBD2. CDR3 length: 17 residues. Trimming removed 0 bases from V and 8 bases from J; junction bases left unmatched: 9. Germline lookup yields CDR1 LGHNA and CDR2 YNFKEQ. DNA of the CDR3: TGTGCCAGCAGCCAAGATCCTAGGGGACTAGCGGTCTATGAGCAGTTCTTC. This sequence encodes CASSQDPRGLAVYEQFF.

The rearrangement links TRBV28 to TRBJ2-7; D could derive from TRBD1 or TRBD2 (6 bases each). Trimming took 7 bases from V and 4 from J, leaving 17 bases between them. Germline values: CDR1 MDHEN, CDR2 SYDVKM. CDR3 length: 14 residues. CDR3 in amino acids: CASIGGPAGYEQYF. The CDR3 DNA is TGTGCCAGCATTGGGGGGCCCGCTGGGTACGAGCAGTACTTC.

The chain carries TRBV5-1 and TRBJ1-1; D may be TRBD1 (5 bases). V was cut by 6 bases and J by 3 bases, with 12 bases left in between. CDR1 SGHRS and CDR2 YFSETQ come from the germline V gene. This CDR3 is built from 13 residues. The CDR3 DNA is TGCGCCAGCATACGGTTCAGGGACACTGAAGCTTTCTTT. As protein: CASIRFRDTEAFF.

The chain couples TRBV28 to TRBJ2-3, with 9 bases aligning to TRBD2. Per germline, CDR1 MDHEN and CDR2 SYDVKM. The CDR3 loop spans 16 amino acids. V trimming: 4 bases; J trimming: 0 bases; junction bases outside the gene matches: 5. The CDR3: CASSWRGGVSTDTQYF. The CDR3, as DNA: TGTGCCAGCAGTTGGCGCGGGGGGGTGAGCACAGATACGCAGTATTTT. Using reference TRBV28 and TRBJ2-3 for the parts outside the CDR3, the full variable domain is DVKVTQSSRYLVKRTGEKVFLECVQDMDHENMFWYRQDPGLGLRLIYFSYDVKMKEKGDIPEGYSVSREKKERFSLILESASTNQTSMYLCASSWRGGVSTDTQYFGPGTRLTVL.

This clone was recorded once. The J gene is TRBJ2-5, the V gene TRBV29-1, with no clear D. This CDR3 region has 16 residues. V was shortened by 6 bases and J by 0 bases, with 20 bases between the two germline ends. CDR1 SQVTM and CDR2 ANQGSEA come from the germline V gene. CDR3 loop: CSVHHLKSAYQETQYF. The DNA of the CDR3 is TGCAGCGTGCACCACTTAAAGTCTGCGTACCAAGAGACCCAGTACTTC.

V usage is TRBV5-8 and J usage is TRBJ1-6; 8 bases line up with TRBD1. The length of the CDR3 is 15 residues. CDR1 is SGHTS and CDR2 is YDEGEE in the germline V gene. V was pared by 6 bases and J by 10 bases, with 12 bases of the junction left unmatched. The CDR3 spells CASTLGQGSYSPLHF. Here the CDR3 DNA reads TGTGCCAGCACCCTCGGACAGGGATCGTACTCACCCCTCCACTTT.

This sequence joins TRBV6-1 and TRBJ1-2; D is unresolved. V was trimmed by 1 base and J by 4 bases, leaving 4 bases between them. The CDR3 spans 12 residues. Per the germline V gene, CDR1 is MNHNS and CDR2 is SASEGT. The chain's CDR3 is CASSEVLYGYTF. The CDR3 DNA sequence: TGTGCCAGCAGTGAAGTGCTCTATGGCTACACCTTC.

The CDR3 sequence is CASSLEGIGNTIYF. The CDR3 bases are TGTGCCAGCAGCTTAGAAGGAATCGGAAACACCATATATTTT. The chain employs TRBV7-9 and TRBJ1-3, with D unclear. Germline CDR1 and CDR2: SEHNR and FQNEAQ (reference sequence). CDR3 length: 14 amino acids. Between the trimmed V and J ends, which lost 1 base and 4 bases, there was a span of 8 bases.

The V and J genes are TRBV30 and TRBJ1-3; possible D gene TRBD1, 5 bases. From germline, CDR1 is GTSNPN and CDR2 SVGIG (reference sequence). The CDR3 runs to 15 residues. The ends were cut back, 4 bases at V and 0 bases at J, with 13 bases in the middle. The CDR3 is CAWNPGRISGNTIYF. The CDR3 DNA sequence: TGTGCCTGGAATCCGGGACGGATCTCTGGAAACACCATATATTTT.

The rearrangement uses TRBV2 and TRBJ2-1; D ambiguous. Per the germline V gene, CDR1 is SNHLY and CDR2 is FYNNEI. This CDR3 has 15 amino acids. The V end was cut by 7 bases, the J end by 0 bases, with 13 bases between. Here the CDR3 DNA reads TGTGCCAGCAAATTTGGCGTAAGCTCCTACAATGAGCAGTTCTTC. It translates to CASKFGVSSYNEQFF.

V gene TRBV27 combines with J gene TRBJ2-1, with 9 nucleotides matching TRBD1. Unmatched junction bases numbered 5, after V lost 6 bases and J lost 5 bases. Germline CDR1 and CDR2: MNHEY and SMNVEV (reference sequence). The CDR3 consists of 14 residues. The CDR3 protein is CASRRTGADNEQFF. The DNA for the CDR3 is TGTGCCAGCAGGAGGACAGGGGCCGACAATGAGCAGTTCTTC.